This T cell receptor beta chain was found in a study of cytomegalovirus exposure and HLA in healthy donors. Study-wide results and caveats: The classifier reportedly diagnosed cytomegalovirus status with high sensitivity and specificity. V- and J-gene trimming of TCR beta was linked (in a later analysis) to a missense DCLRE1C variant.

The PCR made use of 60 Vbeta and 13 Jbeta primers. Here immunoSEQ multiplex PCR was the method, and the copy in TCRdb shows in-frame clones only, minus some. This sample carries about 210,000 clones, around 83% of them seen once, and the ten largest clones take about 9.4%. A word on this clone: The antigen remains unidentified.

Specimen: PBMCs. This sequence originates from a woman aged 45-65 years in good health and CMV-seropositive.

CDR3 DNA sequence: TGTGCCAGCAGTCCCCGGGGGGTAGGAGAGCAGTACTTC. Residues: CASSPRGVGEQYF. The chain links TRBV6-1 to TRBJ2-7, with 7 nucleotides matching TRBD2. The germline V gene has CDR1 MNHNS and CDR2 SASEGT. CDR3 length: 13 residues. V lost 5 bases, J lost 7 bases, and 8 bases stayed unmatched.